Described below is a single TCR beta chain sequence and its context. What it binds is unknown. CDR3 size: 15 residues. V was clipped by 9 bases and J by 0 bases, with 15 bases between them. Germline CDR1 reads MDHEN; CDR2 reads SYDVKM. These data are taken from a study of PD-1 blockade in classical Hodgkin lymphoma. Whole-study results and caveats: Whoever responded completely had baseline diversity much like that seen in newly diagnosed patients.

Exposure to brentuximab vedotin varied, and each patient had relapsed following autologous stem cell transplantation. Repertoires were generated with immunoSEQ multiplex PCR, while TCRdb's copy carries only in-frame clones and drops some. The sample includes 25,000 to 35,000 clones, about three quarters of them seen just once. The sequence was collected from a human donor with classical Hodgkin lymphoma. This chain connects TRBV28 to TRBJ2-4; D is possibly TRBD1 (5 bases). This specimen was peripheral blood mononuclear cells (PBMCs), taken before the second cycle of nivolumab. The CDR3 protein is CASRPSGLAKNIQYF. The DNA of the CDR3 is TGTGCCAGTCGCCCTTCAGGGCTAGCCAAAAACATTCAGTACTTC.